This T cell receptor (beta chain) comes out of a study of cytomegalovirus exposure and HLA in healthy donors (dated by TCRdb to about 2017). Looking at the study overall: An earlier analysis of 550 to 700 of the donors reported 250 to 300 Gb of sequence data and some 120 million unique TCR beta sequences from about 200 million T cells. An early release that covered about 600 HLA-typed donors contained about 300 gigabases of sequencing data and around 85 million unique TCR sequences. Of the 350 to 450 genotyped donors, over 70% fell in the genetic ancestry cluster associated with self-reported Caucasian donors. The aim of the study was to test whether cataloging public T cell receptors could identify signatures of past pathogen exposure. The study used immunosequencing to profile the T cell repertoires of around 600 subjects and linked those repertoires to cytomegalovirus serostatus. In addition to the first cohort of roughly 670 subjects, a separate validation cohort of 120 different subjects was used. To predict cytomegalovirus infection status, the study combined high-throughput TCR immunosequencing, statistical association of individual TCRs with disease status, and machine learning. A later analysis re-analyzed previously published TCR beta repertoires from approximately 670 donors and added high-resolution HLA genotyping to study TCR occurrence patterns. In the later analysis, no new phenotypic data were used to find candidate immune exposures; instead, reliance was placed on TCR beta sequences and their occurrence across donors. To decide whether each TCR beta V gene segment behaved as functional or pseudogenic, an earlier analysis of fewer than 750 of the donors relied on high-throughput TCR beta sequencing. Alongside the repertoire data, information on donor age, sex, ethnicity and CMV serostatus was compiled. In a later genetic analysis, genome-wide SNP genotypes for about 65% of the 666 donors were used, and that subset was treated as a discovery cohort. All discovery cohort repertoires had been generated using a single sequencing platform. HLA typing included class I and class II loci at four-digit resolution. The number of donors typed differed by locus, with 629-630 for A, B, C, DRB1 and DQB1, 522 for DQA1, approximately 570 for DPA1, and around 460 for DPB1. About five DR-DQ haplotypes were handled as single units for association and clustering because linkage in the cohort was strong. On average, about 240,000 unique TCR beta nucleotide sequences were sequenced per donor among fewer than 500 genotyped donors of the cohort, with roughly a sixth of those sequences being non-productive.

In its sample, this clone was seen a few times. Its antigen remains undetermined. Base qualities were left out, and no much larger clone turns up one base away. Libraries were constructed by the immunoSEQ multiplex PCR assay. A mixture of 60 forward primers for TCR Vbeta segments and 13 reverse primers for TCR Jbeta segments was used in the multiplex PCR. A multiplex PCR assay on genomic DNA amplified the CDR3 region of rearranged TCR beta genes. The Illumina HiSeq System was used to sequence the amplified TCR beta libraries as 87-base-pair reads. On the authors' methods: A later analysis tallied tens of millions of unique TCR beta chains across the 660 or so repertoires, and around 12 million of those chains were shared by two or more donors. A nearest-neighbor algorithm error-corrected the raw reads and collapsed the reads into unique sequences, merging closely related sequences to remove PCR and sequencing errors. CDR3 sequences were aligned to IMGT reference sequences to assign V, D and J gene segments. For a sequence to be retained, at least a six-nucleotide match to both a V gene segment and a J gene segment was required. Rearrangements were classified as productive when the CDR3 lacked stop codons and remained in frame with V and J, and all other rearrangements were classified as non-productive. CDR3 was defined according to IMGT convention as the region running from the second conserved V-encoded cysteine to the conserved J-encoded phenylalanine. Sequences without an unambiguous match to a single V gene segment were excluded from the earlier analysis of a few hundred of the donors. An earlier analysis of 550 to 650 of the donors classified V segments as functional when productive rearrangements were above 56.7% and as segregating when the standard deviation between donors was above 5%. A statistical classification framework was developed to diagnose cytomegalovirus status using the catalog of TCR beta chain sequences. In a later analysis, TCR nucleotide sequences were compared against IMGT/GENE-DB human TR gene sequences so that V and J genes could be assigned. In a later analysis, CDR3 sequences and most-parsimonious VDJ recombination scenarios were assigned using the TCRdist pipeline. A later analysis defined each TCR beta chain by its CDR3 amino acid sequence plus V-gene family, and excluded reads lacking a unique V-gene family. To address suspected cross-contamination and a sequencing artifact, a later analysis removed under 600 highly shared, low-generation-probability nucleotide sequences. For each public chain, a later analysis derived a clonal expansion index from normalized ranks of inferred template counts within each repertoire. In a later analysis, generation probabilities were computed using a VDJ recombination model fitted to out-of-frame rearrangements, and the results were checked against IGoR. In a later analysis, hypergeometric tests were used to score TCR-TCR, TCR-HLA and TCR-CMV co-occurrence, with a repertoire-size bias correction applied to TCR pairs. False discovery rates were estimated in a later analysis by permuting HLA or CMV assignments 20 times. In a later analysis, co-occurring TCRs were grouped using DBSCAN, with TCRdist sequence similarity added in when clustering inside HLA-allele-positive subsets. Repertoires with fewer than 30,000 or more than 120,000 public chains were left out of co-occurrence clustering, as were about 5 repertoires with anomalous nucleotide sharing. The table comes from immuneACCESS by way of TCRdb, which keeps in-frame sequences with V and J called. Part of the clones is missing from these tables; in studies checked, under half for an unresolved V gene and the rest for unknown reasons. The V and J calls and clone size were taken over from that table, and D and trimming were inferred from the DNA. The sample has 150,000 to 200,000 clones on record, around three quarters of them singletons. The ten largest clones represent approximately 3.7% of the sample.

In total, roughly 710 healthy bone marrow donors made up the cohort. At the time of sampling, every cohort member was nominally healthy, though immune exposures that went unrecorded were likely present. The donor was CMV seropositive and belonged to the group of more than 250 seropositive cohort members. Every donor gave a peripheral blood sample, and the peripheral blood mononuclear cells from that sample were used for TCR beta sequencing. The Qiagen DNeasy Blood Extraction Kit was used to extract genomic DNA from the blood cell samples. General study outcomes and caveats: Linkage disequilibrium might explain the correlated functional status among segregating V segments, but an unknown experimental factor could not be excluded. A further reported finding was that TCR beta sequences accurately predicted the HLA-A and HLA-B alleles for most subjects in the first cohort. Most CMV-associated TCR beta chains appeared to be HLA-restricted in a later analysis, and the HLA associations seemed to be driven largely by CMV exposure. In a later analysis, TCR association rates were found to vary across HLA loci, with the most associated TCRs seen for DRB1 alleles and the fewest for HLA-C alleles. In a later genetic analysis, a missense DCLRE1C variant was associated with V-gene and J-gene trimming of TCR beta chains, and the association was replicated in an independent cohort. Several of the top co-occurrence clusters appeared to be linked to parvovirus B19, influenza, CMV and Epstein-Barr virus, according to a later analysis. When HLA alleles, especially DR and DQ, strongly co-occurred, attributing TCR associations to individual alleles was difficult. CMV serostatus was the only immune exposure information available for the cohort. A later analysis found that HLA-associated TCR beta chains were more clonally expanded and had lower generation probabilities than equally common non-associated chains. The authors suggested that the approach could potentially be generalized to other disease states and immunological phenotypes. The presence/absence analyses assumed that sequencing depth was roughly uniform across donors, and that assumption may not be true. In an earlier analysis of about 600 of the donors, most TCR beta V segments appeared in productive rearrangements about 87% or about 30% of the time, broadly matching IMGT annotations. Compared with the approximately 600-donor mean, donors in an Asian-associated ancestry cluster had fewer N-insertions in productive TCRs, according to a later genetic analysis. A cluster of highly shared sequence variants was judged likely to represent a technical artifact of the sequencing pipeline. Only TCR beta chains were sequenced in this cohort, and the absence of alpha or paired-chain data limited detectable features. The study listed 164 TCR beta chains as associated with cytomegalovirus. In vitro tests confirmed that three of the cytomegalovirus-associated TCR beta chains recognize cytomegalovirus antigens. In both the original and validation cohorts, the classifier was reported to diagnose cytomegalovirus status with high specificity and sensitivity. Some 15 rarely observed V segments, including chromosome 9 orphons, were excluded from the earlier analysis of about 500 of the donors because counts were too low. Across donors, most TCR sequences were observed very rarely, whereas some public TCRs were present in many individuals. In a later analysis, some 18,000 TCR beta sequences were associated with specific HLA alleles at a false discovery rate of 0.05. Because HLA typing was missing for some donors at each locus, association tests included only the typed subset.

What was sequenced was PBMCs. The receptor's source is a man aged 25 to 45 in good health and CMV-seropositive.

The CDR3 has the sequence CASGPPGGRSNQPQHF. The DNA sequence is given as TGTGCCAGCGGTCCACCGGGGGGGAGGAGCAATCAGCCCCAGCATTTT. This sequence uses TRBV6-6 and TRBJ1-5; TRBD1 is a weak D gene call, 5 bases matching. The germline V gene (reference sequence) gives CDR1 as MNHNY and CDR2 as SVGAGI. The CDR3 measures 16 amino acids from cysteine to phenylalanine. Of the read, only the CDR3 DNA is kept; its 48 bases are in frame from base 1. Trimming removed 8 bases from V and 1 base from J, leaving 18 bases between the germline ends.